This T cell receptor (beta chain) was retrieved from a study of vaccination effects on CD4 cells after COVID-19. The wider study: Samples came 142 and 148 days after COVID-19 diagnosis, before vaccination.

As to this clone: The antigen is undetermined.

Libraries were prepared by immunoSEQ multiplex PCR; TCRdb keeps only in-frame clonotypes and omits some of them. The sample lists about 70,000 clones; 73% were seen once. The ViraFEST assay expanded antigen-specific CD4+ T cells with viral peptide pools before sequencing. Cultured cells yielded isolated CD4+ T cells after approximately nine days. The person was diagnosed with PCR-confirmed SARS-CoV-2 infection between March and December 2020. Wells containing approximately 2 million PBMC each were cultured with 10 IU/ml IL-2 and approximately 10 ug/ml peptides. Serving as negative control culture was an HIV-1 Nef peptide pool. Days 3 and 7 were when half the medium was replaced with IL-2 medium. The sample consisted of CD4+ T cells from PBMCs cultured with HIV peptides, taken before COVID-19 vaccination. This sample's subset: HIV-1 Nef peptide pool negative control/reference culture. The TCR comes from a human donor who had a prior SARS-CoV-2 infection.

The CDR3 here is CASSLGGAGQETQYF. In DNA, the CDR3 is TGCGCCAGCAGCTTGGGCGGGGCGGGCCAAGAGACCCAGTACTTC. This chain links TRBV5-1 with TRBJ2-5, with D maybe TRBD2 (6 bases). The CDR3 sequence is 15 residues long. The germline CDR1 and CDR2 sequences are SGHRS and YFSETQ. The ends were cut back, 0 bases at V and 1 base at J, with 10 bases in the middle.